This TCR beta chain was sequenced during a study of blood T cell repertoires in COVID-19. The wider study: COVID-19 samples collected from the United States, Italy and Spain covered acute and convalescent phases. The cDNA or gDNA used as material had been derived from T cells, B-cell-depleted T cells, or PBMCs.

Authors' methods: Quantification of nucleated cells was approximated via reference gene primer amplification. Some clones are missing from TCRdb's copy, which holds only in-frame ones; the method was immunoSEQ multiplex PCR. That table gives V, J and clone size, and the DNA gave D and trimming. The data hold approximately 72,000 clones, with approximately 87% observed a single time. Germline V lookup: CDR1 SGHNT, CDR2 YYREEE (reference sequence). The CDR3 consists of 14 residues. Trimming pared 1 base from V and 3 bases from J, leaving 8 bases between. This chain connects TRBV5-4 to TRBJ1-5, with D uncertain. This TCR derives from a woman of 80 years or more with acute or convalescent COVID-19. Sequenced input: peripheral blood. The CDR3 DNA reads as TGTGCCAGCAGCTTGCAGGCCTCCAATCAGCCCCAGCATTTT. Amino acid sequence: CASSLQASNQPQHF.